The clone carrying this T cell receptor beta chain has a handful of counts. The study team obtained lesional scalp punch biopsies and peripheral blood from alopecia areata patients. The source of the sample is a study of CD8+ T cells in alopecia areata. The V gene's germline CDR1 is LGHNA and CDR2 YSLEER. V was pared by 0 bases and J by 2 bases, with 11 bases between. There are 16 residues in the CDR3. RNA, once extracted, was reverse transcribed into cDNA for use as the sequencing template. The method was immunoSEQ multiplex PCR; TCRdb's version includes in-frame clones alone and lacks a portion of them. The table records 120,000 or so clones, about 50% of them present only once.

The clonotype originates from a human donor with alopecia areata. Sequenced material: NKG2D-low CD8+ T cells sorted from blood. This chain connects TRBV4-3 to TRBJ2-1; D ambiguous. The CDR3 coding sequence is TGCGCCAGCAGCCAAGACTACCAAGAAACCTACAATGAGCAGTTCTTC. Its translation: CASSQDYQETYNEQFF.